This T cell receptor (beta chain) derives from a study of T cell responses to AZD1222 COVID-19 vaccine. Findings and limits, study-wide: Following two doses of AZD1222, Spike-specific TCR breadth and depth rose. The donor group comprised mostly white British people and more females; the analysis possibly underestimated clonal diversity.

Method: immunoSEQ multiplex PCR; TCRdb's copy keeps in-frame clones and lacks some. Of 120,000 to 150,000 clones listed, 70% to 90% are singletons. The trim removed 5 bases at V and 6 bases at J, leaving 10 bases unmatched. From germline, CDR1 is SGHTA and CDR2 FQGNSA. The CDR3 totals 17 residues. As regards this clone: Its antigen is undetermined.

This chain uses TRBV7-2 with TRBJ2-3; 14 nucleotides match TRBD2. The clonotype comes from an adult who received the AZD1222 COVID-19 vaccine. Material: peripheral blood, obtained 28 days after the second AZD1222 dose. The CDR3 sequence: CASSPYAGLAGVDTQYF. The CDR3 region has the DNA TGTGCCAGCAGCCCCTACGCGGGACTAGCGGGAGTGGATACGCAGTATTTT.